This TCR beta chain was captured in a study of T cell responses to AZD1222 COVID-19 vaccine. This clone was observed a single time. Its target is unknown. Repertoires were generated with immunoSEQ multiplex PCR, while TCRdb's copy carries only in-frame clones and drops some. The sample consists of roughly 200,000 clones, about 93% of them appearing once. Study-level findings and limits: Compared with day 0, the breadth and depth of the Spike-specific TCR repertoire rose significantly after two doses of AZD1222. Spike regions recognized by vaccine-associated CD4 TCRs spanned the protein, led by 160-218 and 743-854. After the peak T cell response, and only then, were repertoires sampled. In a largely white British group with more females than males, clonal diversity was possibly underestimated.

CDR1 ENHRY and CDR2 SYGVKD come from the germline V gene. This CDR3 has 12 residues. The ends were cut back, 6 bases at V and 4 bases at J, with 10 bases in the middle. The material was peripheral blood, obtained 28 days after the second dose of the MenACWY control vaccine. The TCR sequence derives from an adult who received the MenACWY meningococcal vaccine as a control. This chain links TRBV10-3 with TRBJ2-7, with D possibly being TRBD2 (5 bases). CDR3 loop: CAISPTSYEQYF. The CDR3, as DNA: TGTGCCATCAGCCCTACTAGTTACGAGCAGTACTTC.